This T cell receptor beta chain came from a study of long-term antiretroviral therapy in people with HIV. The study, taken as a whole, reports: Against controls, HIV repertoires showed narrower ranges of CDR3 length. Following ART, diversity rose but still fell short of transplant donor controls.

Every specimen held between roughly 0.9-10 million cryopreserved PBMC. These were thawed and washed before DNA extraction. Version v3.0 of the immunoSEQ assay was performed at survey level. Produced via immunoSEQ multiplex PCR; TCRdb's table is partial and in-frame only. The repertoire holds around 30,000 clones, with 80% to 85% as singletons. J gave up 1 base and V 5 bases, and 11 bases lay outside the gene matches. Germline CDR1 reads MNHEY; CDR2 reads SMNVEV (reference sequence). The CDR3 extends over 18 amino acids. Comment on this clone: Its matching antigen is unknown.

The chain combines TRBV27 with TRBJ2-5; 12 bases match TRBD2. The sequencing used unsorted PBMCs, collected 0.4 years after starting antiretroviral therapy. The TCR comes from a man younger than 35 with HIV. This CDR3 is CASSPSGGLAGPQETQYF. In DNA, the CDR3 is TGTGCCAGCAGTCCCTCCGGAGGACTAGCGGGACCCCAAGAGACCCAGTACTTC.